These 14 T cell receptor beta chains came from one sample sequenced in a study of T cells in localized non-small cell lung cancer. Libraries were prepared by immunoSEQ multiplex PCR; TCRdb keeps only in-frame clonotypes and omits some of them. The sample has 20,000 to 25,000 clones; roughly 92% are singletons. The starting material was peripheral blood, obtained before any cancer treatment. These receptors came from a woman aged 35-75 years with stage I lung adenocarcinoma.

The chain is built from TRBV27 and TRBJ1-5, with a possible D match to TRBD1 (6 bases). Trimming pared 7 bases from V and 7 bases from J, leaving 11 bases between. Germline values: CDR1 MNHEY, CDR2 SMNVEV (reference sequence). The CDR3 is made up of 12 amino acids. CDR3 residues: CASKLQGQPQHF. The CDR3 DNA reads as TGTGCCAGCAAGCTCCAGGGGCAGCCCCAGCATTTT.

CDR3 loop: CASSVGGALGFYEQYF. The CDR3 bases are TGTGCCAGCAGCGTAGGCGGGGCCCTAGGATTCTACGAGCAGTACTTC. The V and J genes are TRBV9 and TRBJ2-7, with D perhaps matching TRBD2 (6 bases). Trimming took off 0 bases at V and 3 bases at J, with 16 bases between the two ends. The CDR3 spans 16 residues. Per the germline V gene, CDR1 is SGDLS and CDR2 is YYNGEE.

The CDR3 DNA follows: TGTGCCAGCAGTTTATCGAAGGGAGAGGCTTTTACGCAGTATTTT. This encodes CASSLSKGEAFTQYF. The chain carries TRBV27 and TRBJ2-3; D possibly corresponds to TRBD2 (5 bases). Germline V CDR1 and CDR2: MNHEY, SMNVEV (reference sequence). There are 15 residues in the CDR3. Trimming took 0 bases from V and 8 from J, leaving 15 bases between them.

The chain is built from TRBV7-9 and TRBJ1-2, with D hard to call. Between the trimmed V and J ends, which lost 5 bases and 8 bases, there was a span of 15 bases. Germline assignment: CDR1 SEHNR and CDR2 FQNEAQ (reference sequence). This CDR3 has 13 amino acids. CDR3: CASSVNALGGYTF. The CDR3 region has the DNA TGTGCCAGCAGCGTCAATGCCCTAGGGGGCTACACCTTC.

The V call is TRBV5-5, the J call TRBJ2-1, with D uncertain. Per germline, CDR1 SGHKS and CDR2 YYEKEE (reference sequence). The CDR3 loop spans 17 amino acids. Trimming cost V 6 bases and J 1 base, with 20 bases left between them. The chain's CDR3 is CASIPTVSTGSYNEQFF. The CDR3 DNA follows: TGTGCCAGCATTCCTACGGTTTCGACTGGTTCCTACAATGAGCAGTTCTTC.

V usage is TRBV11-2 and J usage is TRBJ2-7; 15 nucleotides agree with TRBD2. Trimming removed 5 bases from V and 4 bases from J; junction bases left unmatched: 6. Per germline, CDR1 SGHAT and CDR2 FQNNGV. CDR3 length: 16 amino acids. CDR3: CASSEGTSGRFYEQYF. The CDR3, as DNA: TGTGCCAGCAGCGAAGGGACTAGCGGGAGGTTTTACGAGCAGTACTTC.

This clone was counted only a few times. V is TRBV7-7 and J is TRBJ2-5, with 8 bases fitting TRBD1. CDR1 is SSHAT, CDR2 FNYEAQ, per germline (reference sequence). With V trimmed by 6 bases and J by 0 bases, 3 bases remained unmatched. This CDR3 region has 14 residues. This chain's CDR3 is CASSSGQDQETQYF. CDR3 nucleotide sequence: TGTGCCAGCAGTTCGGGACAGGACCAAGAGACCCAGTACTTC.

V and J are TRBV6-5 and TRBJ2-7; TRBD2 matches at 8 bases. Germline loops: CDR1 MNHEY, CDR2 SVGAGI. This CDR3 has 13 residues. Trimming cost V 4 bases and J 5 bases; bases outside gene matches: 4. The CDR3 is CASSSRGGNEQYF. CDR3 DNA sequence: TGTGCCAGCAGTTCCCGGGGGGGCAACGAGCAGTACTTC.

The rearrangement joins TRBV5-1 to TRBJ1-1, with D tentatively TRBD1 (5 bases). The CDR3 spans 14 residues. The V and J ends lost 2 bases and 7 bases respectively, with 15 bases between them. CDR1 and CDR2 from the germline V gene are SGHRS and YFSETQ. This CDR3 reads CASSFNSGWGEAFF. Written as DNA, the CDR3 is TGCGCCAGCAGCTTTAACTCAGGGTGGGGTGAAGCTTTCTTT.

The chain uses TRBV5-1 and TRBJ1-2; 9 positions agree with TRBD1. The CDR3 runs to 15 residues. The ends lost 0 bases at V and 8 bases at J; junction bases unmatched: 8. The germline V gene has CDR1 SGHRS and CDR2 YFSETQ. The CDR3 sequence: CASSLDYRGQDGYTF. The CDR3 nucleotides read TGCGCCAGCAGCTTGGACTACAGGGGGCAAGACGGCTACACCTTC.

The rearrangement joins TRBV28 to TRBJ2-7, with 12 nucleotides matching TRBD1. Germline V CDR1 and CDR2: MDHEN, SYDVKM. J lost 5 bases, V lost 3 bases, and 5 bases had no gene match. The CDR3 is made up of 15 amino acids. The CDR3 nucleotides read TGTGCCAGCAGTTTTGCGGGACAGGGGGCGAACGAGCAGTACTTC. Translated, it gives CASSFAGQGANEQYF. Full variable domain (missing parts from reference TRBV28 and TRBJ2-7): DVKVTQSSRYLVKRTGEKVFLECVQDMDHENMFWYRQDPGLGLRLIYFSYDVKMKEKGDIPEGYSVSREKKERFSLILESASTNQTSMYLCASSFAGQGANEQYFGPGTRLTVT.

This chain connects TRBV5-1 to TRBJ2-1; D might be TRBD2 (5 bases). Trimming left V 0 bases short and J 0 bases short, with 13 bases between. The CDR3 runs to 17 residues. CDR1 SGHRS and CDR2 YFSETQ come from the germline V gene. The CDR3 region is CASSLVPAGNSYNEQFF. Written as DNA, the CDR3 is TGCGCCAGCAGCTTGGTGCCTGCGGGTAACTCCTACAATGAGCAGTTCTTC. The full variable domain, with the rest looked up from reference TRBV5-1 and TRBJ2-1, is KAGVTQTPRYLIKTRGQQVTLSCSPISGHRSVSWYQQTPGQGLQFLFEYFSETQRNKGNFPGRFSGRQFSNSRSEMNVSTLELGDSALYLCASSLVPAGNSYNEQFFGPGTRLTVL.

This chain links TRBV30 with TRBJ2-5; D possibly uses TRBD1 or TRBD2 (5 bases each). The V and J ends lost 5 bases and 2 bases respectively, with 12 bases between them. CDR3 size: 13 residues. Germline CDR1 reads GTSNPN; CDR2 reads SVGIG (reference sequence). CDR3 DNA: TGTGCCTGGCACCGGGACGCTCAAGAGACCCAGTACTTC. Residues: CAWHRDAQETQYF.

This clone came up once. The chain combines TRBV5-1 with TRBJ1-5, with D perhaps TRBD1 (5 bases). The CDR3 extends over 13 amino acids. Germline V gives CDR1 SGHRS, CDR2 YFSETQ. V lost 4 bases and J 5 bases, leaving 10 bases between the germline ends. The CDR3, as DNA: TGCGCCAGCAGCCACCGGGGGGATCAGCCCCAGCATTTT. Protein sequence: CASSHRGDQPQHF.